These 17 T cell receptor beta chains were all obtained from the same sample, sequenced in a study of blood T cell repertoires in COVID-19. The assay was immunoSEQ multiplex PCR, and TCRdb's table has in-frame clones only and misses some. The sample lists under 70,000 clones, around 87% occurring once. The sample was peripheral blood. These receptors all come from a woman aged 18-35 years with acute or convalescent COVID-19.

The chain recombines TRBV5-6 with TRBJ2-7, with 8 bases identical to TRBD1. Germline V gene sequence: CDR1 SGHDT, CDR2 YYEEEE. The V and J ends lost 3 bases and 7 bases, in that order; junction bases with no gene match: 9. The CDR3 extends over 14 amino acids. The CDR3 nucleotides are TGTGCCAGCAGCTACTGGACAGGGCGTTGGGAGCAGTACTTC. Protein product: CASSYWTGRWEQYF.

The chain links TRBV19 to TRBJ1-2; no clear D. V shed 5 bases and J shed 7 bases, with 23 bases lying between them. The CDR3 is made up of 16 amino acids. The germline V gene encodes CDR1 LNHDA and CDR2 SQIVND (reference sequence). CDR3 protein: CASSPEVRVNIGGYTF. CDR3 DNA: TGTGCCAGTAGTCCAGAGGTCCGGGTGAACATAGGTGGCTACACCTTC.

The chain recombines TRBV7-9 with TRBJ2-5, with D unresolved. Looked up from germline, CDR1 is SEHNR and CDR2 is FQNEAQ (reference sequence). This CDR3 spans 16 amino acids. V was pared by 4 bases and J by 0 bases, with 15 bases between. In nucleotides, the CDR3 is TGTGCCAGCAGCTCCCGCCGGAACTACTACCAAGAGACCCAGTACTTC. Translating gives CASSSRRNYYQETQYF.

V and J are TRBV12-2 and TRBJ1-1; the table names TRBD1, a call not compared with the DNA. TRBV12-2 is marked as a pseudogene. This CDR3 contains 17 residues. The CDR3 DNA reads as TGTGCAAGTCGCTTAGCGCGATGGGACAGGGTGGCAACTGAAGCTTTCTTT. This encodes CASRLARWDRVATEAFF.

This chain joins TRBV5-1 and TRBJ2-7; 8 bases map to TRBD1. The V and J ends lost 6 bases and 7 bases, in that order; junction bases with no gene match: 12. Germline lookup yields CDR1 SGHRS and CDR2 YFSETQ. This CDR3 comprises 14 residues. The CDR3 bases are TGCGCCAGCACCGGGACAGGACAAAAACGGGAGCAGTACTTC. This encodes CASTGTGQKREQYF.

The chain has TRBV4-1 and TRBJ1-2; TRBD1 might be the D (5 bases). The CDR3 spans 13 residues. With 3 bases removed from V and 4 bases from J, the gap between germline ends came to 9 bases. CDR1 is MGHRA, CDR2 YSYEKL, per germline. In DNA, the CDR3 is TGCGCCAGCAGCCAGGACACCGCCTATGGCTACACCTTC. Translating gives CASSQDTAYGYTF.

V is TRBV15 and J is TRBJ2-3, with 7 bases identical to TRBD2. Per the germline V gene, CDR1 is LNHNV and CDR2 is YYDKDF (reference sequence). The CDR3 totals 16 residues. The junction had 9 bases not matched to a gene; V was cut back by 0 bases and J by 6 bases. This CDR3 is CATSRDTWEGRDTQYF. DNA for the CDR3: TGTGCCACCAGCAGAGATACGTGGGAGGGCCGGGATACGCAGTATTTT.

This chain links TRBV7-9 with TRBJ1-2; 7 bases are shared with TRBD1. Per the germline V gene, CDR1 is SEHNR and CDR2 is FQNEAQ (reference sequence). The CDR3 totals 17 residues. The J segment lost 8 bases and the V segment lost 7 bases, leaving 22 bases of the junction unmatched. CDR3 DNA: TGTGCCAGCACCCAGAGGGGGACCGAAGGGGGCCTTCGGGGCTACACCTTC. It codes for CASTQRGTEGGLRGYTF.

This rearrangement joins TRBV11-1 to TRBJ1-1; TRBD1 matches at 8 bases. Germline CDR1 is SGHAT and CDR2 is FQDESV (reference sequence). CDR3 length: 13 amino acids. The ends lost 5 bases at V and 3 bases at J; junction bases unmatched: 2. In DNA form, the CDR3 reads TGTGCCAGCAGCCCGGACAGGGACACTGAAGCTTTCTTT. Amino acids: CASSPDRDTEAFF.

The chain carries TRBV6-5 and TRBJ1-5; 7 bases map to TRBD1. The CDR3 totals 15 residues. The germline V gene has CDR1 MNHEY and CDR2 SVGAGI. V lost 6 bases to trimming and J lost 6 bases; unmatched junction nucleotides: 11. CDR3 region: CASRPGTVLSQPQHF. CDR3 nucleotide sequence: TGTGCCAGCAGACCCGGGACAGTACTCAGTCAGCCCCAGCATTTT.

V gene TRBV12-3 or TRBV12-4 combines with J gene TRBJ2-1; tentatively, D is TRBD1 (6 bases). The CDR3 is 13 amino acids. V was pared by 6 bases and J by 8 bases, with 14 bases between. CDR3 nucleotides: TGTGCCAGCAGCACAGGGCGCGCTTATGAGCAGTTCTTC. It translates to CASSTGRAYEQFF.

CDR3 bases: TGTGCCAGCAGCGCTTACAGAGCCGGTTCGAATGGCTACACCTTC. It translates to CASSAYRAGSNGYTF. V gene TRBV7-2 combines with J gene TRBJ1-2, with D uncertain. V was trimmed by 5 bases and J by 6 bases, leaving 19 bases between them. Germline loops: CDR1 SGHTA, CDR2 FQGNSA. The CDR3 has 15 residues. Full variable domain (missing parts from reference TRBV7-2 and TRBJ1-2): GAGVSQSPSNKVTEKGKDVELRCDPISGHTALYWYRQSLGQGLEFLIYFQGNSAPDKSGLPSDRFSAERTGGSVSTLTIQRTQQEDSAVYLCASSAYRAGSNGYTFGSGTRLTVV.

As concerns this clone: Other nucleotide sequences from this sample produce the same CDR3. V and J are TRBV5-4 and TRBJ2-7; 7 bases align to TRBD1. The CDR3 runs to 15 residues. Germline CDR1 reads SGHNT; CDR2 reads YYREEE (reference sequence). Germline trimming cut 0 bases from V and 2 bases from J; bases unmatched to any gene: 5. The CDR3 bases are TGTGCCAGCAGCTTGGACCGGGGACAGACCTACGAGCAGTACTTC. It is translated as CASSLDRGQTYEQYF.

The CDR3 here is CASSVGQGRITDTQYF. CDR3 nucleotides: TGTGCCAGCAGCGTAGGGCAGGGGAGAATCACAGATACGCAGTATTTT. The chain joins TRBV9 to TRBJ2-3; D may be TRBD1 (6 bases). V lost 0 bases and J 2 bases, leaving 13 bases between the germline ends. Germline V lookup: CDR1 SGDLS, CDR2 YYNGEE. The CDR3 spans 16 residues.

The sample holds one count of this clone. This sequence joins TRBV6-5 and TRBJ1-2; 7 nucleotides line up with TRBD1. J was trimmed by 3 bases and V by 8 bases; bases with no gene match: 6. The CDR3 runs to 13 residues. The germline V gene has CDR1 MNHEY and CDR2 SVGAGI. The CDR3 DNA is TGTGCCAGCGCGAGGGACAGCGACTATGGCTACACCTTC. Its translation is CASARDSDYGYTF.

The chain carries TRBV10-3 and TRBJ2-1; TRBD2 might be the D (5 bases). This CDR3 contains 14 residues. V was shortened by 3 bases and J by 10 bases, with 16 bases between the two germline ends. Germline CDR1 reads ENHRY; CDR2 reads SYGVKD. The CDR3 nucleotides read TGTGCCATCAGTGAATCAGCGGAGCGAGCAGAGCAGTTCTTC. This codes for CAISESAERAEQFF.

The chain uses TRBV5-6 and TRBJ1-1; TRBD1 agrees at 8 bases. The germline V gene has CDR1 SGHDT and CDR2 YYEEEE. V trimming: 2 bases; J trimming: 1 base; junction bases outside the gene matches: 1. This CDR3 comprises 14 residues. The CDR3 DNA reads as TGTGCCAGCAGCTTTGGACAGGGGAACACTGAAGCTTTCTTT. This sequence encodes CASSFGQGNTEAFF.